Listed here is a single TCR beta chain. The antigen remains undetermined. This record comes from a study of regulatory T cells. Findings and caveats of the study: Hydrophobic residues at CDR3 positions 6 and 7 were enriched in conventional CD4+ T cells of CD3G-deficient patients.

The CDR3 has 15 amino acids. J was trimmed by 8 bases and V by 7 bases; bases with no gene match: 16. CDR1 MNHNS and CDR2 SASEGT come from the germline V gene. Amplification used 52 TRBV primers and 13 TRBJ primers. Produced via immunoSEQ multiplex PCR; TCRdb's table is partial and in-frame only. The sample lists over 25,000 clones; 85% to 95% were seen once. The sample was conventional CD4+ T cells sorted from blood. The rearrangement joins TRBV6-1 to TRBJ1-2; 7 bases are shared with TRBD1. The sequence was obtained from a young adult with CD3G deficiency. Here the CDR3 reads CASNRITGANEGYTF. The CDR3 DNA follows: TGTGCCAGCAATCGTATAACAGGGGCCAATGAGGGCTACACCTTC.